These 4 T cell receptor beta chains share one sample of origin, sequenced in a study of shared clonotypes between healthy human individuals. Sequencing was performed with immunoSEQ multiplex PCR; in TCRdb, only in-frame clones are kept and a portion is missing. The table shows around 1.5 million clones, with 95% to 99% occurring only once. The source material was naive CD4+ T cells sorted from blood. Subset of the sample: CD45RA+ positively selected. The origin of the receptors is a man aged 30 to 45 in good health.

A remark on this clone: Other DNA sequences of this sample code for an identical CDR3. This chain uses TRBV7-2 with TRBJ2-1; D is perhaps TRBD1 (5 bases). This CDR3 has 14 amino acids. The germline V gene encodes CDR1 SGHTA and CDR2 FQGNSA. Deletions cut 1 base from V and 5 bases from J, with 9 bases between. The CDR3 sequence is CASSLVAGNNEQFF. In nucleotides, the CDR3 is TGTGCCAGCAGCTTAGTGGCAGGGAACAATGAGCAGTTCTTC. The full variable domain, in which reference TRBV7-2 and TRBJ2-1 provide the parts outside the CDR3, is GAGVSQSPSNKVTEKGKDVELRCDPISGHTALYWYRQSLGQGLEFLIYFQGNSAPDKSGLPSDRFSAERTGGSVSTLTIQRTQQEDSAVYLCASSLVAGNNEQFFGPGTRLTVL.

The genes are TRBV5-6 and TRBJ1-1, with a possible D match to TRBD1 (5 bases). Germline V gene lookup returns CDR1 SGHDT and CDR2 YYEEEE. Trimming left V 4 bases short and J 0 bases short, with 13 bases between. The CDR3 extends over 15 amino acids. CDR3 region: CASSEFDRVNTEAFF. As DNA, the CDR3 is TGTGCCAGCAGCGAGTTTGACAGAGTGAACACTGAAGCTTTCTTT. Together with reference TRBV5-6 and TRBJ1-1, the CDR3 gives the full variable domain: DAGVTQSPTHLIKTRGQQVTLRCSPKSGHDTVSWYQQALGQGPQFIFQYYEEEERQRGNFPDRFSGHQFPNYSSELNVNALLLGDSALYLCASSEFDRVNTEAFFGQGTRLTVV.

This chain uses TRBV27 with TRBJ2-2, with 7 bases identical to TRBD1. The ends lost 5 bases at V and 1 base at J; junction bases unmatched: 1. This CDR3 has 14 residues. Germline CDR1 and CDR2: MNHEY and SMNVEV (reference sequence). The CDR3 region has the DNA TGTGCCAGCAGTCGACAGGGGAACACCGGGGAGCTGTTTTTT. Protein: CASSRQGNTGELFF.

Concerning this clone: Other DNA sequences in the sample encode the same CDR3. The rearrangement joins TRBV19 to TRBJ2-2; no definite D call. Trimming removed 7 bases at V and 2 bases at J, with 2 bases between. Germline V gene sequence: CDR1 LNHDA, CDR2 SQIVND (reference sequence). This CDR3 spans 11 amino acids. As DNA, the CDR3 is TGTGCCAGTACCAACACCGGGGAGCTGTTTTTT. Translation gives CASTNTGELFF.